This is a list of T cell receptor beta chains from one sample in a study of blood T cell repertoires in COVID-19. Using immunoSEQ multiplex PCR, the repertoire was profiled, and TCRdb retains in-frame clones only, with some absent. Among 150,000 to 200,000 clones, under 90% were seen once, and the ten largest hold around 12%. The source material was PBMCs or T cells enriched from blood (not recorded which). The origin of the receptors is a middle-aged man who had recovered from COVID-19. Both conserved end residues are part of each CDR3. D genes are given only for firm matches. Some rows mark clone size as missing; the rest say once, few, many or name a class of expanded clone.

len: 15
v_gene: TRBV4-1
abundance: -
d_gene: TRBD2
j_gene: TRBJ2-1
CDR3nt: TGCGCCAGCAGCCGTTTAGCGGGGGGGAACAATGAGCAGTTCTTC
CDR3aa: CASSRLAGGNNEQFF

len: 15
v_gene: TRBV2
abundance: once
d_gene: TRBD1
j_gene: TRBJ1-1
CDR3nt: TGTGCCAGCAGAGACTCGGGACAGCCGAACACTGAAGCTTTCTTT
CDR3aa: CASRDSGQPNTEAFF

len: 15
v_gene: TRBV24-1
abundance: -
d_gene: TRBD1
j_gene: TRBJ1-1
CDR3nt: TGTGCCACCAGTGATCCAGACAGGGGGAACACTGAAGCTTTCTTT
CDR3aa: CATSDPDRGNTEAFF

len: 14
v_gene: TRBV2
abundance: many
d_gene: -
j_gene: TRBJ1-4
CDR3nt: TGTGCCAGCAGTGCTCGCTCGAGATTTGAAAAACTGTTTTTT
CDR3aa: CASSARSRFEKLFF

len: 15
v_gene: TRBV19
abundance: -
d_gene: TRBD1
j_gene: TRBJ2-7
CDR3nt: TGTGCCAGTAGCCCCCTCGACAGGGGTTCCTACGAGCAGTACTTC
CDR3aa: CASSPLDRGSYEQYF

len: 16
v_gene: TRBV23-1
abundance: -
d_gene: TRBD1
j_gene: TRBJ1-6
CDR3nt: TGCGCCAGCAGTCAAAGACAGGGAGCGGGTGATTCACCCCTCCACTTT
CDR3aa: CASSQRQGAGDSPLHF

len: 13
v_gene: TRBV12-3/TRBV12-4
abundance: -
d_gene: TRBD1
j_gene: TRBJ1-1
CDR3nt: TGTGCCAGCAGGACAGGGGGCGGCACTGAAGCTTTCTTT
CDR3aa: CASRTGGGTEAFF

len: 13
v_gene: TRBV5-1
abundance: -
d_gene: TRBD1
j_gene: TRBJ2-1
CDR3nt: TGCGCCAGCAGCACGGACAGGGCCCAGCAGCAGTTCTTC
CDR3aa: CASSTDRAQQQFF

len: 17
v_gene: TRBV7-8
abundance: -
d_gene: TRBD1
j_gene: TRBJ1-1
CDR3nt: TGTGCCAGCAGCCATTCTCAGGCCCGGACAGGGCGCACTGAAGCTTTCTTT
CDR3aa: CASSHSQARTGRTEAFF

len: 15
v_gene: TRBV7-3
abundance: -
d_gene: TRBD1
j_gene: TRBJ1-5
CDR3nt: TGTGCCAGCAGCCCGCGGACAGGTTACAATCAGCCCCAGCATTTT
CDR3aa: CASSPRTGYNQPQHF

len: 16
v_gene: TRBV20-1
abundance: -
d_gene: -
j_gene: TRBJ2-3
CDR3nt: TGCAGTGCTAGTTCCGCACTCAGGGCTAGCACAGATACGCAGTATTTT
CDR3aa: CSASSALRASTDTQYF

len: 15
v_gene: TRBV6-2/TRBV6-3
abundance: -
d_gene: TRBD2
j_gene: TRBJ2-3
CDR3nt: TGTGCCAGCAGTTACCAGCGGGGGGCCACAGATACGCAGTATTTT
CDR3aa: CASSYQRGATDTQYF

len: 17
v_gene: TRBV6-2/TRBV6-3
abundance: -
d_gene: -
j_gene: TRBJ1-6
CDR3nt: TGTGCCAGCAGTACCGTTCAGGGGAGCTCCTATAATTCACCCCTCCACTTT
CDR3aa: CASSTVQGSSYNSPLHF

len: 13
v_gene: TRBV30
abundance: -
d_gene: -
j_gene: TRBJ1-1
CDR3nt: TGTGCCTTACCTAGGGGGGGATCCGCTGAAGCTTTCTTT
CDR3aa: CALPRGGSAEAFF

len: 13
v_gene: TRBV7-3
abundance: -
d_gene: TRBD1
j_gene: TRBJ2-1
CDR3nt: TGTGCCAGCAGCCCGACAGGGAGCAATGAGCAGTTCTTC
CDR3aa: CASSPTGSNEQFF

len: 15
v_gene: TRBV6-5
abundance: -
d_gene: TRBD2
j_gene: TRBJ2-7
CDR3nt: TGTGCCAGCAGATTACTAGCGGGGGGCCCCTACGAGCAGTACTTC
CDR3aa: CASRLLAGGPYEQYF

len: 15
v_gene: TRBV5-5
abundance: -
d_gene: TRBD1
j_gene: TRBJ1-5
CDR3nt: TGTGCCAGCAGCCGACAGGGCCTAGCAGATCAGCCCCAGCATTTT
CDR3aa: CASSRQGLADQPQHF

len: 14
v_gene: TRBV11-1
abundance: -
d_gene: -
j_gene: TRBJ1-1
CDR3nt: TGTGCCAGCAGTTCCGGGACATTGGGGACTGAAGCTTTCTTT
CDR3aa: CASSSGTLGTEAFF

len: 13
v_gene: TRBV5-5
abundance: -
d_gene: TRBD2
j_gene: TRBJ2-7
CDR3nt: TGTGCCAGCAGCGGTGGGACTAGCCACGAGCAGTACTTC
CDR3aa: CASSGGTSHEQYF

len: 15
v_gene: TRBV28
abundance: -
d_gene: -
j_gene: TRBJ2-5
CDR3nt: TGTGCCAGCAGTTTAGAGGTCGCGGAGGTAGAGACCCAGTACTTC
CDR3aa: CASSLEVAEVETQYF

len: 14
v_gene: TRBV6-4
abundance: -
d_gene: TRBD1
j_gene: TRBJ2-3
CDR3nt: TGTGCCAGCAGCGGGACAGGGGGCACAGATACGCAGTATTTT
CDR3aa: CASSGTGGTDTQYF

len: 14
v_gene: TRBV15
abundance: once
d_gene: -
j_gene: TRBJ1-2
CDR3nt: TGTGCCACCTATACGGGACACACTAACTATGGCTACACCTTC
CDR3aa: CATYTGHTNYGYTF

len: 16
v_gene: TRBV3-1/TRBV3-2
abundance: -
d_gene: TRBD2
j_gene: TRBJ2-1
CDR3nt: TGTGCCAGCAGCCACCCGGGACTAGCGGGGGGGGATGAGCAGTTCTTC
CDR3aa: CASSHPGLAGGDEQFF

len: 15
v_gene: TRBV5-1
abundance: -
d_gene: -
j_gene: TRBJ1-5
CDR3nt: TGCGCCAGCAGCTTGGAGGGGGACCTGGGCCAGCCCCAGCATTTT
CDR3aa: CASSLEGDLGQPQHF

len: 18
v_gene: TRBV4-3
abundance: -
d_gene: -
j_gene: TRBJ2-3
CDR3nt: TGCGCCAGCAGCCAAGATCGGGCGTTTTTGGTCCGGGGAGATACGCAGTATTTT
CDR3aa: CASSQDRAFLVRGDTQYF

len: 14
v_gene: TRBV28
abundance: -
d_gene: -
j_gene: TRBJ2-2
CDR3nt: TGTGCCAGCAGTTCCCTACAGGGCGCCGGGGAGCTGTTTTTT
CDR3aa: CASSSLQGAGELFF

len: 17
v_gene: TRBV12-5
abundance: -
d_gene: TRBD2
j_gene: TRBJ2-1
CDR3nt: TGTGCTAGTGGTTTGGCCGTCCTCGGGAGGGGGGCCAATGAGCAGTTCTTC
CDR3aa: CASGLAVLGRGANEQFF

len: 16
v_gene: TRBV4-1
abundance: -
d_gene: TRBD2
j_gene: TRBJ2-1
CDR3nt: TGCGCCAGCAGCCAGCCTGGGACTAGCGGATACAATGAGCAGTTCTTC
CDR3aa: CASSQPGTSGYNEQFF

len: 18
v_gene: TRBV18
abundance: -
d_gene: TRBD1
j_gene: TRBJ1-3
CDR3nt: TGTGCCAGCTCACCACTGACAGGGGGCGCCCCCTCTGGAAACACCATATATTTT
CDR3aa: CASSPLTGGAPSGNTIYF

len: 14
v_gene: TRBV11-2
abundance: -
d_gene: -
j_gene: TRBJ1-1
CDR3nt: TGTGCCAGCAGCTTAGTTCCGGGTGGGACTGAAGCTTTCTTT
CDR3aa: CASSLVPGGTEAFF

len: 15
v_gene: TRBV7-2
abundance: -
d_gene: TRBD1
j_gene: TRBJ1-2
CDR3nt: TGTGCCAGCAGCTTGGCGGGACAGATTAACTATGGCTACACCTTC
CDR3aa: CASSLAGQINYGYTF

len: 13
v_gene: TRBV29-1
abundance: -
d_gene: -
j_gene: TRBJ1-1
CDR3nt: TGCAGCGTTTGGGAGCAGGCGAACACTGAAGCTTTCTTT
CDR3aa: CSVWEQANTEAFF

len: 14
v_gene: TRBV30
abundance: once
d_gene: -
j_gene: TRBJ2-3
CDR3nt: TGTGCCTGGAGTGTAAATTCGGGTACAGATACGCAGTATTTT
CDR3aa: CAWSVNSGTDTQYF

len: 16
v_gene: TRBV19
abundance: -
d_gene: TRBD1
j_gene: TRBJ2-7
CDR3nt: TGTGCCAGGGGGACAGGGGAGCTAGAAGGCTCCTACGAGCAGTACTTC
CDR3aa: CARGTGELEGSYEQYF

len: 12
v_gene: TRBV10-3
abundance: -
d_gene: -
j_gene: TRBJ2-7
CDR3nt: TGTGCCATCAGTGGAGTGAGTTACGAGCAGTACTTC
CDR3aa: CAISGVSYEQYF

len: 11
v_gene: TRBV2
abundance: -
d_gene: -
j_gene: TRBJ1-1
CDR3nt: TGTGCCAGCACCGTATACACTGAAGCTTTCTTT
CDR3aa: CASTVYTEAFF

len: 15
v_gene: TRBV7-9
abundance: -
d_gene: -
j_gene: TRBJ2-7
CDR3nt: TGTGCCAGCAGCTCGCTAAGGGGACATTCCTACGAGCAGTACTTC
CDR3aa: CASSSLRGHSYEQYF

len: 14
v_gene: TRBV3-1/TRBV3-2
abundance: once
d_gene: TRBD1
j_gene: TRBJ1-2
CDR3nt: TGTGCCAGCAGCCAAGGGGACAGGGGGTATGGCTACACCTTC
CDR3aa: CASSQGDRGYGYTF

len: 13
v_gene: TRBV10-3
abundance: -
d_gene: TRBD1
j_gene: TRBJ1-1
CDR3nt: TGTGCCACCGAACCTACAGGGGGCACTGAAGCTTTCTTT
CDR3aa: CATEPTGGTEAFF

len: 13
v_gene: TRBV10-3
abundance: -
d_gene: TRBD1
j_gene: TRBJ1-4
CDR3nt: TGTGCCATCAGCCGGGACAGAAATGAAAAACTGTTTTTT
CDR3aa: CAISRDRNEKLFF